These 26 T cell receptor beta chains originate from one sample sequenced in a study of CD8 T cells in Susac syndrome (dated by TCRdb to about 2019). Receptor amplification or capture employed the immunoSEQ multiplex PCR assay. RNA was extracted using the RNeasy kit, and roughly 0.5 to 1 ug of the RNA was reverse transcribed with random hexamers. The raw public data were reprocessed by TCRdb itself: fastp quality trimming at Q25, MiXCR clonotype calling, in-frame beta chains only. Merged by CDR3 protein, the rows form single entries marked with the most common genes and DNA. This sample has approximately 180,000 distinct CDR3 sequences in its table, and 95% of those were observed once. The ten largest clonotypes hold approximately 0.1% of the sample. The specimen sequenced was CD4+ T cells from PBMCs. The receptors shown here come from a human donor with multiple sclerosis.

This clonotype has only one observation. The rearrangement links TRBV25-1 to TRBJ1-1; D is uncertain. V was pared by 6 bases and J by 0 bases, with 8 bases between. The CDR3 is 13 residues long. In germline, CDR1 is MGHDK, CDR2 SYGVNS. CDR3 nucleotide sequence: TGTGCCAGCAGACAGACCATGAACACTGAAGCTTTCTTT. Amino acid sequence: CASRQTMNTEAFF.

The V and J genes are TRBV5-1 and TRBJ2-1; TRBD2 agrees at 9 bases. Germline V gene lookup returns CDR1 SGHRS and CDR2 YFSETQ. The CDR3 spans 15 residues. With V trimmed by 5 bases and J by 0 bases, 3 bases remained unmatched. This CDR3 reads CASRERGASYNEQFF. The CDR3 nucleotides read TGCGCCAGCAGGGAGCGGGGGGCCTCCTACAATGAGCAGTTCTTC.

The chain joins TRBV28 to TRBJ2-5; TRBD2 agrees at 7 bases. The CDR3 contains 15 residues. V shed 6 bases and J 4 bases; nucleotides not matched to a gene: 11. Germline-derived CDR1 and CDR2 are MDHEN and SYDVKM. CDR3: CASSLGGYEPETQYF. The CDR3 coding sequence is TGTGCCAGCAGCCTCGGGGGGTACGAACCAGAGACCCAGTACTTC. Full variable domain (missing parts from reference TRBV28 and TRBJ2-5): DVKVTQSSRYLVKRTGEKVFLECVQDMDHENMFWYRQDPGLGLRLIYFSYDVKMKEKGDIPEGYSVSREKKERFSLILESASTNQTSMYLCASSLGGYEPETQYFGPGTRLLVL.

The rearrangement links TRBV3-1 to TRBJ2-5, with no clear D. Germline assignment: CDR1 LGHDT and CDR2 YNNKEL (reference sequence). CDR3 length equals 12 residues. With 2 bases removed from V and 3 bases from J, the gap between germline ends came to 4 bases. The CDR3 DNA reads as TGTGCCAGCAGCCAAATAGAAGAGACCCAGTACTTC. It yields the protein CASSQIEETQYF.

The chain is built from TRBV20-1 and TRBJ1-1; D is unclear. The V end was cut by 6 bases, the J end by 5 bases, with 13 bases between. CDR3 length: 12 residues. Germline CDR1 and CDR2: DFQATT and SNEGSKA (reference sequence). CDR3 sequence reads: CSASWGRTEAFF. The CDR3 DNA reads as TGCAGTGCAAGCTGGGGTCGGACTGAAGCTTTCTTT.

This clonotype has a handful of counts. The rearrangement links TRBV6-1 to TRBJ2-6, with unresolved D. The CDR3 has 13 residues. Germline V gene sequence: CDR1 MNHNS, CDR2 SASEGT. Trimming took 8 bases from V and 0 from J, leaving 5 bases between them. CDR3 DNA sequence: TGTGCCAGCGTGAGCTCTGGGGCCAACGTCCTGACTTTC. Its protein is CASVSSGANVLTF.

V and J are TRBV29-1 and TRBJ2-1; 8 bases agree with TRBD2. The CDR3 consists of 13 residues. Per germline, CDR1 SQVTM and CDR2 ANQGSEA. The V and J ends lost 5 bases and 7 bases, in that order; junction bases with no gene match: 7. CDR3 loop: CSVLRGAKNEQFF. CDR3 DNA sequence: TGCAGCGTTCTGCGGGGGGCAAAAAATGAGCAGTTCTTC.

The rearrangement links TRBV18 to TRBJ1-1; D may be TRBD1 (5 bases). The CDR3 contains 13 residues. Germline CDR1 is KGHSH and CDR2 is LQKENI. With 6 bases removed from V and 5 bases from J, the gap between germline ends came to 13 bases. The CDR3: CASSLEWGTEAFF. The CDR3 DNA reads TGTGCCAGCTCCCTGGAATGGGGGACTGAAGCTTTCTTT.

V is TRBV4-2 and J is TRBJ2-3; no reliable D call. This CDR3 region has 13 residues. Germline V gives CDR1 LGHNA, CDR2 YNFKEQ. Trimming shortened V by 4 bases and J by 6 bases, and 11 bases separated the two germline ends. This chain's CDR3 is CASSPSTWDTQYF. CDR3 nucleotide sequence: TGTGCCAGCAGCCCCTCCACTTGGGATACGCAGTATTTT.

This clonotype was seen a single time. The chain combines TRBV20-1 with TRBJ2-7, with 12 bases matching TRBD2. V shed 6 bases and J 9 bases; nucleotides not matched to a gene: 6. The CDR3 covers 12 residues. CDR1 DFQATT and CDR2 SNEGSKA come from the germline V gene (reference sequence). This CDR3 is CSASSGGARQYF. CDR3 coding DNA: TGCAGTGCCTCTAGCGGGGGGGCCCGGCAGTACTTC.

V usage is TRBV6-1 and J usage is TRBJ2-6, with D possibly matching TRBD2 (5 bases). Per the germline V gene, CDR1 is MNHNS and CDR2 is SASEGT. The V gene lost 6 bases and the J gene lost 3 bases, with 24 bases spanning the gap. The CDR3 runs 19 residues. In nucleotides, the CDR3 is TGTGCCAGCAGACCCGCCGAGGGATCCTTCCCTGATGGGGCCAACGTCCTGACTTTC. Translation: CASRPAEGSFPDGANVLTF.

The chain couples TRBV5-1 to TRBJ2-7, with unresolved D. The CDR3 covers 16 residues. Germline CDR1 reads SGHRS; CDR2 reads YFSETQ. With 4 bases removed from V and 0 bases from J, the gap between germline ends came to 17 bases. DNA for the CDR3: TGCGCCAGCAGCGTAGTGGGCTGGGGAAGCTCCTACGAGCAGTACTTC. It codes for CASSVVGWGSSYEQYF. Full variable domain (remainder filled in from reference TRBV5-1 and TRBJ2-7): KAGVTQTPRYLIKTRGQQVTLSCSPISGHRSVSWYQQTPGQGLQFLFEYFSETQRNKGNFPGRFSGRQFSNSRSEMNVSTLELGDSALYLCASSVVGWGSSYEQYFGPGTRLTVT.

The J gene is TRBJ2-5, the V gene TRBV29-1; the match to TRBD2 covers 13 bases. V was pared by 3 bases and J by 7 bases, with 8 bases of the junction left unmatched. Per the germline V gene, CDR1 is SQVTM and CDR2 is ANQGSEA. This CDR3 spans 15 amino acids. This chain's CDR3 is CSVETTSGGVGTQYF. CDR3 sequence (DNA): TGCAGCGTTGAGACCACTAGCGGGGGGGTAGGGACCCAGTACTTC.

This clonotype was observed a single time. The chain links TRBV6-6 to TRBJ2-6; D is uncertain. Trimming removed 5 bases from V and 2 bases from J, with 10 bases in between. The CDR3 sequence is 15 residues long. Germline lookup yields CDR1 MNHNY and CDR2 SVGAGI (reference sequence). The CDR3 here is CASSPIVAGANVLTF. CDR3 coding DNA: TGTGCCAGCAGTCCGATAGTTGCTGGGGCCAACGTCCTGACTTTC.

The chain has TRBV23-1 and TRBJ1-2; 7 bases map to TRBD1. TRBV23-1 has ORF status, its function being uncertain. Unmatched junction bases numbered 16, after V lost 6 bases and J lost 6 bases. This CDR3 region has 16 residues. The chain's CDR3 is CASSHSKQGSFDGYTF. CDR3 in DNA: TGCGCCAGCAGCCACTCGAAACAGGGGAGCTTTGATGGCTACACCTTC.

This clonotype has just one count. The rearrangement joins TRBV20-1 to TRBJ1-5, with D uncertain. The ends were cut back, 3 bases at V and 7 bases at J, with 16 bases in the middle. Germline loops: CDR1 DFQATT, CDR2 SNEGSKA (reference sequence). There are 14 residues in the CDR3. The CDR3 DNA reads TGCAGTGCTAGTGTCTCTGGGGTAGGACAGCCCCAGCATTTT. Encoded protein: CSASVSGVGQPQHF.

This clonotype was seen once. The V call is TRBV19, the J call TRBJ2-3; D is undetermined. The CDR3 spans 14 residues. V lost 6 bases, J lost 0 bases, and 10 bases lay in between. CDR1 is LNHDA, CDR2 SQIVND, per germline (reference sequence). The CDR3 here is CASRSAASTDTQYF. CDR3 nucleotides: TGTGCCAGTAGATCGGCAGCCAGCACAGATACGCAGTATTTT.

The rearrangement joins TRBV25-1 to TRBJ1-1, with D possibly matching TRBD1 (6 bases). Germline CDR1 MGHDK, CDR2 SYGVNS. Trimming removed 5 bases from V and 1 base from J, with 11 bases in between. This CDR3 spans 14 amino acids. The CDR3 protein is CASSPQGRNTEAFF. The CDR3 DNA sequence: TGTGCCAGCAGTCCGCAGGGGAGGAACACTGAAGCTTTCTTT.

This clonotype was seen just once. CDR3 residues: CASSWFGTAQETQYF. CDR3 coding DNA: TGTGCCAGCAGTTGGTTCGGGACGGCCCAAGAGACCCAGTACTTC. The rearrangement joins TRBV28 to TRBJ2-5; D may be TRBD1 or TRBD2 (5 bases each). Between the trimmed V and J ends, which lost 4 bases and 1 base, there was a span of 13 bases. The germline CDR1 and CDR2 sequences are MDHEN and SYDVKM. The CDR3 sequence is 15 residues long.

The V gene is TRBV20-1, the J gene TRBJ2-5, with D perhaps TRBD2 (5 bases). The V gene's germline CDR1 is DFQATT and CDR2 SNEGSKA (reference sequence). The CDR3 has 12 residues. V lost 1 base, J lost 3 bases, and 6 bases lay in between. The CDR3 spells CSARAGKETQYF. Here the CDR3 DNA reads TGCAGTGCTAGAGCGGGGAAAGAGACCCAGTACTTC.

This chain uses TRBV30 with TRBJ2-5, with TRBD2 matching over 9 bases. Germline V lookup: CDR1 GTSNPN, CDR2 SVGIG (reference sequence). This CDR3 contains 14 residues. V gave up 2 bases and J gave up 1 base; unmatched junction bases: 2. DNA of the CDR3: TGTGCCTGGAGTCAGGGACTAGCCCAAGAGACCCAGTACTTC. Protein: CAWSQGLAQETQYF.

J is TRBJ1-2 and V is TRBV30; D possibly corresponds to TRBD1 (5 bases). Trimming stripped 3 bases from V and 6 bases from J, with 14 bases between. This CDR3 spans 13 amino acids. Looked up from germline, CDR1 is GTSNPN and CDR2 is SVGIG (reference sequence). CDR3 nucleotides: TGTGCCTGGAGGACTGCGGGGGTGGATGGCTACACCTTC. This encodes CAWRTAGVDGYTF.

The genes are TRBV5-1 and TRBJ2-7; 7 bases are a match to TRBD1. The junction had 7 bases not matched to a gene; V was cut back by 1 base and J by 0 bases. Germline CDR1 SGHRS, CDR2 YFSETQ. The length of the CDR3 is 16 residues. The CDR3 here is CASSLLRRGSSYEQYF. The CDR3 DNA follows: TGCGCCAGCAGCTTGCTTCGCAGGGGGAGCTCCTACGAGCAGTACTTC.

J is TRBJ2-3 and V is TRBV4-2; D tentatively fits TRBD1 or TRBD2 (5 bases each). The CDR3 covers 16 residues. Germline V lookup: CDR1 LGHNA, CDR2 YNFKEQ. Trimming took 0 bases from V and 2 from J, leaving 12 bases between them. CDR3 sequence: CASSQDPGRNTDTQYF. CDR3 coding DNA: TGTGCCAGCAGCCAAGACCCGGGACGGAACACAGATACGCAGTATTTT.

This rearrangement joins TRBV20-1 to TRBJ1-2; 8 nucleotides match TRBD1. Trimming took 3 bases from V and 2 from J; bases not matched to a gene: 20. The CDR3 contains 19 residues. Germline CDR1 is DFQATT and CDR2 is SNEGSKA (reference sequence). CDR3 region: CSASLNPLRGRVLNYGYTF. CDR3 DNA sequence: TGCAGTGCTAGTCTCAACCCTCTCAGGGGGCGCGTCTTGAACTATGGCTACACCTTC.

The chain couples TRBV18 to TRBJ1-5, with unresolved D. Germline CDR1 KGHSH, CDR2 LQKENI. This CDR3 is built from 13 residues. V was cut by 1 base and J by 4 bases, with 5 bases left in between. CDR3 nucleotides: TGTGCCAGCTCACCACAGCGGAATCAGCCCCAGCATTTT. Translated: CASSPQRNQPQHF.